There are many counts of the clone carrying this TCR beta chain. Unique molecular identifiers were attached to individual cDNA molecules. A single record per CDR3 protein comes from TCRdb applying MiXCR to the 5' RACE reads. The sample contains around 56,000 distinct CDR3 sequences, roughly 8.2% of which appear only once. This sample was included in a study of early T cells in non-severe SARS-CoV-2 infection. Germline-derived CDR1 and CDR2 are MDHEN and SYDVKM. The CDR3 spans 13 residues. Deletions cut 3 bases from V and 4 bases from J, with 7 bases between. The source of this sequence is an adult who was a healthcare worker with PCR-confirmed SARS-CoV-2 infection or an uninfected control (not recorded which). The chain links TRBV28 to TRBJ1-5; D may be TRBD1 (5 bases). The material was whole blood, obtained at baseline. The CDR3 loop reads CASSFGGNQPQHF. In DNA form, the CDR3 reads TGTGCCAGCAGTTTTGGGGGGAATCAGCCCCAGCATTTT.